This T cell receptor (beta chain) was sequenced during a study of T cell responses to AZD1222 COVID-19 vaccine. Study conclusions and caveats: In all cases, repertoires were sampled only after the peak T cell response. Donors were largely white British and mainly female; clonal diversity was possibly underestimated.

CDR3 length: 15 amino acids. Trimming shortened V by 0 bases and J by 9 bases, and 16 bases separated the two germline ends. Germline V CDR1 and CDR2: SGDLS, YYNGEE. The data were produced by immunoSEQ multiplex PCR, yet TCRdb's version contains in-frame clones alone and is incomplete. The table includes fewer than 120,000 clones, roughly 90% detected once. As to this clone: The antigen is not known.

The receptor was derived from an adult who received the AZD1222 COVID-19 vaccine. The sample in question was peripheral blood, obtained 28 days after the second AZD1222 dose. This chain uses TRBV9 with TRBJ1-5, with a weak D call TRBD1 (6 bases). This chain's CDR3 is CASSVEGGDLSPQHF. The CDR3 DNA is TGTGCCAGCAGCGTAGAAGGGGGGGACCTGTCGCCCCAGCATTTT.